This is a list of T cell receptor beta chains from one sample in a study of blood T cell repertoires in COVID-19. Sequencing was performed with immunoSEQ multiplex PCR; in TCRdb, only in-frame clones are kept and a portion is missing. Of 320,000 or so clones listed, 85% are singletons. Sequencing used PBMCs or T cells enriched from blood (not recorded which). The receptor source for this set is a woman younger than 45 who had been exposed to COVID-19. CDR3s include the opening cysteine and the closing phenylalanine or tryptophan. The D gene is left open where the match is weak. Clone size, where shown, is once, few, many, or a class for clones that have expanded.

>TRBV5-4|NA|NA|14|TRBJ1-5
TGTGCCAGCAGCTTGGGGACGGGGAATCAGCCCCAGCATTTT
CASSLGTGNQPQHF
>TRBV30|NA|few|13|TRBJ1-1
TGTGCCTGGAGACGACAGATGAACACTGAAGCTTTCTTT
CAWRRQMNTEAFF
>TRBV3-1/TRBV3-2|TRBD2|NA|16|TRBJ2-3
TGTGCCAGCAGCCATCTAGGGGCGGGAGGTGCAGATACGCAGTATTTT
CASSHLGAGGADTQYF
>TRBV5-1|NA|NA|15|TRBJ2-5
TGCGCCAGCAGCTTCCTGGGGAGTGGGTCGGAGACCCAGTACTTC
CASSFLGSGSETQYF
>TRBV27|NA|NA|14|TRBJ1-2
TGTGCCAGCGGCCCCACTTCACTAAGCTATGGCTACACCTTC
CASGPTSLSYGYTF
>TRBV5-6|TRBD2|NA|19|TRBJ2-1
TGTGCCAGCAGCTCACTAGCGGGGGGGTCTCCGAGCTCCTACAATGAGCAGTTCTTC
CASSSLAGGSPSSYNEQFF
>TRBV12-3/TRBV12-4|TRBD1|few|13|TRBJ1-2
TGTGCCAGCAGTGCTGACAGGGTGCGAGGCTACACCTTC
CASSADRVRGYTF
>TRBV2|NA|NA|13|TRBJ2-1
TGTGCCAGCAGTAGGTACAGGGACAATGAGCAGTTCTTC
CASSRYRDNEQFF
>TRBV28|TRBD1|few|13|TRBJ1-1
TGTGCCAGCAGTTCCAGCGAGGGGGCTAAGGCTTTCTTT
CASSSSEGAKAFF
>TRBV6-5|NA|NA|15|TRBJ2-6
TGTGCCAGCACAAAGAGAGAATCTGGGGCCAACGTCCTGACTTTC
CASTKRESGANVLTF
>TRBV9|NA|NA|14|TRBJ2-2
TGTGCCAGCAGCGTAGCTGTGAGCACCGGGGAGCTGTTTTTT
CASSVAVSTGELFF
>TRBV27|TRBD1|NA|15|TRBJ1-5
TGTGCCAGCAGTTCCCCGGGACAGGGTAATCAGCCCCAGCATTTT
CASSSPGQGNQPQHF
>TRBV5-1|TRBD1|NA|17|TRBJ1-6
TGCGCCAGCAGCCCCAGGGGGACGGGGGAATATAATTCACCCCTCCACTTT
CASSPRGTGEYNSPLHF
>TRBV3-1/TRBV3-2|TRBD1|once|13|TRBJ1-2
TGTGCCAGCAGTAGGACAGGCAACTATGGCTACACCTTC
CASSRTGNYGYTF
>TRBV5-8|TRBD1|NA|19|TRBJ1-6
TGTGCCAGCAGCTCGCCGGGACAGGGGGCTCTAACCTCAAATTCACCCCTCCACTTT
CASSSPGQGALTSNSPLHF
>TRBV28|TRBD1|NA|14|TRBJ2-7
TGTGCCAGTCTCTCGGGACAGAGTGATTACGAGCAGTACTTC
CASLSGQSDYEQYF